Below are 32 T cell receptor beta chains sequenced from a single sample in a study of T cell repertoires in ileal Crohn's disease. Here immunoSEQ multiplex PCR was the method, and the copy in TCRdb shows in-frame clones only, minus some. The sample gives thousands of clones, 81% of which show up once; 4.5% to 6% is in the top ten. The sequencing input was ileal tissue. Receptor source: an adult with Crohn's disease.

Here the CDR3 DNA reads TGTGCCAGCAGTTCCCGGGGGGGGGTGCGGGAGACCCAGTACTTC. Protein: CASSSRGGVRETQYF. The genes are TRBV6-5 and TRBJ2-5; TRBD2 agrees at 8 bases. The CDR3 has 15 residues. Germline V gives CDR1 MNHEY, CDR2 SVGAGI. The ends lost 4 bases at V and 5 bases at J; junction bases unmatched: 9.

The chain has TRBV25-1 and TRBJ2-1; D perhaps matches TRBD2 (7 bases). The CDR3 is made up of 14 amino acids. Germline V gene sequence: CDR1 MGHDK, CDR2 SYGVNS. The V gene lost 8 bases and the J gene lost 7 bases, with 18 bases spanning the gap. CDR3 nucleotide sequence: TGTGCCAGCCGTGGGGGGGGCGGGAGTAATGAGCAGTTCTTC. The encoded protein is CASRGGGGSNEQFF.

This clone was seen once. The chain links TRBV7-9 to TRBJ2-2, with 7 bases that match TRBD1. The CDR3 is 17 amino acids. Germline V CDR1 and CDR2: SEHNR, FQNEAQ (reference sequence). The ends lost 1 base at V and 1 base at J; junction bases unmatched: 6. The CDR3 loop reads CASSLGTRTGNTGELFF. The CDR3 DNA is TGTGCCAGCAGCTTAGGGACGAGGACAGGGAACACCGGGGAGCTGTTTTTT.

The chain links TRBV11-3 to TRBJ2-2; D remains ambiguous. This CDR3 is built from 14 residues. Germline-derived CDR1 and CDR2 are SGHNT and YENEEA. V lost 3 bases and J 4 bases, leaving 9 bases between the germline ends. CDR3 residues: CASSLSAITGELFF. The CDR3 nucleotides are TGTGCCAGCAGCTTGTCAGCGATCACCGGGGAGCTGTTTTTT.

The V gene is TRBV6-4, the J gene TRBJ1-5, with D perhaps matching TRBD1 (6 bases). The CDR3 totals 19 residues. The germline V gene encodes CDR1 MRHNA and CDR2 SNTAGT. V dropped 0 bases and J dropped 2 bases, with 20 bases sitting between them. CDR3 sequence (DNA): TGTGCCAGCAGTGACTCCCATTCTACCAGGGGCCGGGGCAATCAGCCCCAGCATTTT. It is translated as CASSDSHSTRGRGNQPQHF.

The chain joins TRBV5-1 to TRBJ1-1; 8 bases agree with TRBD1. V was pared by 4 bases and J by 1 base, with 3 bases of the junction left unmatched. The CDR3 has 14 residues. From germline, CDR1 is SGHRS and CDR2 YFSETQ. The CDR3 spells CASSPGTGNTEAFF. The CDR3 DNA is TGCGCCAGCAGCCCTGGGACAGGGAACACTGAAGCTTTCTTT.

This clone has only a few counts. The chain is built from TRBV5-6 and TRBJ1-2; 12 bases fit TRBD1. With 4 bases clipped from V and 4 bases from J, the junction kept 8 bases outside the gene matches. The CDR3 has 16 amino acids. Germline CDR1 and CDR2: SGHDT and YYEEEE. The CDR3 coding sequence is TGTGCCAGCAGCAGAGCCGGGACAGGGGGCTCCTATGGCTACACCTTC. This translates into CASSRAGTGGSYGYTF. Full variable domain (rest looked up from reference TRBV5-6 and TRBJ1-2): DAGVTQSPTHLIKTRGQQVTLRCSPKSGHDTVSWYQQALGQGPQFIFQYYEEEERQRGNFPDRFSGHQFPNYSSELNVNALLLGDSALYLCASSRAGTGGSYGYTFGSGTRLTVV.

In its sample, this clone was seen a few times. This chain links TRBV6-6 with TRBJ1-4; D is perhaps TRBD1 (6 bases). The CDR3 is 15 residues long. V was clipped by 0 bases and J by 3 bases, with 8 bases between them. The germline gives CDR1 MNHNY, CDR2 SVGAGI (reference sequence). The CDR3 loop is CASSYSQGSNEKLFF. The CDR3, as DNA: TGTGCCAGCAGTTACTCTCAGGGGTCTAATGAAAAACTGTTTTTT.

This chain joins TRBV6-6 and TRBJ1-1, with 8 bases aligning to TRBD1. Germline V gives CDR1 MNHNY, CDR2 SVGAGI (reference sequence). CDR3 length: 13 amino acids. V was clipped by 4 bases and J by 5 bases; unmatched bases: 3. CDR3 nucleotide sequence: TGTGCCAGCAGTTTTACAGGGGGAACTGAAGCTTTCTTT. Residues: CASSFTGGTEAFF.

This clone was picked up a small number of times. This chain uses TRBV2 with TRBJ2-2, with 9 positions matching TRBD2. Germline trimming cut 5 bases from V and 2 bases from J; bases unmatched to any gene: 3. CDR3 length: 15 amino acids. Germline V gives CDR1 SNHLY, CDR2 FYNNEI. Here the CDR3 DNA reads TGTGCCAGCAGTCAGACTAGCGGAAACACCGGGGAGCTGTTTTTT. This encodes CASSQTSGNTGELFF.

This clone was seen only a few times. J is TRBJ2-7 and V is TRBV25-1; D is possibly TRBD1 (6 bases). The V end lost 5 bases, the J end lost 2 bases, and 16 bases lay between the germline ends. Per the germline V gene, CDR1 is MGHDK and CDR2 is SYGVNS. There are 15 residues in the CDR3. Here the CDR3 reads CASSSRAGVAYEQYF. The CDR3 coding sequence is TGTGCCAGCAGTAGTCGGGCAGGGGTTGCCTACGAGCAGTACTTC.

The J gene is TRBJ1-2, the V gene TRBV7-8; no firm D call. Germline CDR1 and CDR2: SGHVS and FQNEAQ. The CDR3 has 14 residues. Trimming shortened V by 1 base and J by 6 bases, and 12 bases separated the two germline ends. The CDR3, as DNA: TGTGCCAGCAGCTTAGAGTCAGCGTATAATGGCTACACCTTC. Its translation: CASSLESAYNGYTF.

The chain carries TRBV19 and TRBJ2-7, with 7 bases matching TRBD1. CDR1 and CDR2 from the germline V gene are LNHDA and SQIVND (reference sequence). The CDR3 spans 17 residues. Trimming removed 3 bases from V and 6 bases from J; junction bases left unmatched: 17. The chain's CDR3 is CASSIGFPGQSLLEQYF. As DNA, the CDR3 is TGTGCCAGTAGTATTGGTTTCCCGGGACAGTCACTCCTCGAGCAGTACTTC. The full variable domain, its missing parts supplied by reference TRBV19 and TRBJ2-7, is DGGITQSPKYLFRKEGQNVTLSCEQNLNHDAMYWYRQDPGQGLRLIYYSQIVNDFQKGDIAEGYSVSREKKESFPLTVTSAQKNPTAFYLCASSIGFPGQSLLEQYFGPGTRLTVT.

The rearrangement links TRBV2 to TRBJ2-1, with 7 bases that match TRBD1. Germline values: CDR1 SNHLY, CDR2 FYNNEI. This CDR3 spans 15 amino acids. V was pared by 4 bases and J by 6 bases, with 9 bases of the junction left unmatched. CDR3 bases: TGTGCCAGCAGTGCGGCACAGGGGAGTCGCAATGAGCAGTTCTTC. It is translated as CASSAAQGSRNEQFF.

Remarks on this clone: The junction departs from germline at one end; a sequencing error may be responsible. The chain carries TRBV2 and TRBJ2-5; TRBD1 matches 7 bases. The CDR3 has 14 residues. Per the germline V gene, CDR1 is SNHLY and CDR2 is FYNNEI. This CDR3 reads CASSVNLKPTGENF. The DNA for the CDR3 is TGTGCCAGCAGTGTTAATTTGAAACCCACAGGGGAAAACTTC.

The rearrangement uses TRBV25-1 and TRBJ1-1; a possible D gene is TRBD1 (6 bases). The CDR3 contains 13 residues. V lost 7 bases and J lost 8, with 17 bases in between. Germline assignment: CDR1 MGHDK and CDR2 SYGVNS. This CDR3 reads CASNDQGRGEAFF. In nucleotides, the CDR3 is TGTGCCAGCAACGACCAGGGGAGGGGAGAAGCTTTCTTT.

The V gene is TRBV27, the J gene TRBJ2-1; D remains unclear. CDR3 length equals 14 residues. Germline V gives CDR1 MNHEY, CDR2 SMNVEV (reference sequence). Trimming cost V 4 bases and J 4 bases, with 11 bases left between them. The CDR3, as DNA: TGTGCCAGCAGTTCGATTGACACGTACAATGAGCAGTTCTTC. Protein product: CASSSIDTYNEQFF.

This chain joins TRBV5-4 and TRBJ2-2, with D possibly TRBD1 on 5 matching bases. V gave up 1 base and J gave up 3 bases, with 13 bases separating them. This CDR3 region has 16 residues. Germline values: CDR1 SGHNT, CDR2 YYREEE (reference sequence). This CDR3 is CASSLYRKVDTGELFF. Written as DNA, the CDR3 is TGTGCCAGCAGCTTGTACAGGAAGGTGGACACCGGGGAGCTGTTTTTT.

The chain has TRBV20-1 and TRBJ2-1, with D possibly being TRBD2 (6 bases). Between the trimmed V and J ends, which lost 5 bases and 6 bases, there was a span of 8 bases. This CDR3 contains 11 residues. From germline, CDR1 is DFQATT and CDR2 SNEGSKA (reference sequence). DNA of the CDR3: TGCAGTGCTCATAGCGGCAATGAGCAGTTCTTC. This translates into CSAHSGNEQFF.

The chain couples TRBV19 to TRBJ2-1, with 11 bases that match TRBD2. The CDR3 totals 14 residues. V dropped 4 bases and J dropped 10; count of bases not matched to a gene: 6. Germline CDR1 is LNHDA and CDR2 is SQIVND (reference sequence). CDR3 protein: CASSTTGTSGEQFF. The CDR3 bases are TGTGCCAGTAGTACAACCGGGACTAGCGGCGAGCAGTTCTTC. Drawing the rest from reference TRBV19 and TRBJ2-1, the complete variable domain is DGGITQSPKYLFRKEGQNVTLSCEQNLNHDAMYWYRQDPGQGLRLIYYSQIVNDFQKGDIAEGYSVSREKKESFPLTVTSAQKNPTAFYLCASSTTGTSGEQFFGPGTRLTVL.

This clone was observed once. The gene calls are TRBV19 and TRBJ2-5; TRBD2 aligns across 13 bases. The J call may be mistaken, given a closer DNA end match to TRBJ2-7. Germline V CDR1 and CDR2: LNHDA, SQIVND (reference sequence). CDR3 length: 16 amino acids. CDR3: CASSITSGRASYEQYF. The CDR3 DNA reads as TGTGCCAGTAGTATAACTAGCGGGAGGGCCTCATACGAGCAGTACTTC.

For this clone: The junction departs from germline at one end; a sequencing error may be responsible. The chain couples TRBV18 to TRBJ1-2; perhaps TRBD1 as D (5 bases). This CDR3 is 14 amino acids long. Germline V gene data show CDR1 as KGHSH and CDR2 as LQKENI. The DNA of the CDR3 is TGTGCCAGCTCACCTGGCGGGACTAATTATGGCTACACCTTC. Translation gives CASSPGGTNYGYTF.

This clone has more than one count but fewer than ten. The chain carries TRBV18 and TRBJ2-5; 7 bases map to TRBD1. There are 13 residues in the CDR3. After removal of 6 bases from V and 3 bases from J, the junction contained 4 bases not matched to a gene. From germline, CDR1 is KGHSH and CDR2 LQKENI. The CDR3 DNA reads as TGTGCCAGCTCCCGCGGACAGGAAGAGACCCAGTACTTC. Protein sequence: CASSRGQEETQYF. The whole variable domain, filled in from reference TRBV18 and TRBJ2-5, reads NAGVMQNPRHLVRRRGQEARLRCSPMKGHSHVYWYRQLPEEGLKFMVYLQKENIIDESGMPKERFSAEFPKEGPSILRIQQVVRGDSAAYFCASSRGQEETQYFGPGTRLLVL.

This rearrangement joins TRBV29-1 to TRBJ2-3, with a weak D call TRBD2 (6 bases). Germline lookup yields CDR1 SQVTM and CDR2 ANQGSEA. CDR3 length: 13 amino acids. Trimming stripped 1 base from V and 5 bases from J, with 10 bases between. The CDR3 here is CSVEAGVGDTQYF. The CDR3 DNA reads as TGCAGCGTTGAAGCGGGGGTGGGAGATACGCAGTATTTT.

The chain uses TRBV7-8 and TRBJ2-5; D uncertain. V lost 5 bases to trimming and J lost 2 bases, with 12 bases between them. Germline lookup yields CDR1 SGHVS and CDR2 FQNEAQ. The CDR3 loop spans 14 amino acids. The CDR3 DNA follows: TGTGCCAGCAGCCCAAGCGTCGGGCAAGAGACCCAGTACTTC. Translating it yields CASSPSVGQETQYF.

The chain uses TRBV5-6 and TRBJ2-3, with TRBD2 matching 7 bases. V shed 2 bases and J 5 bases; nucleotides not matched to a gene: 11. This CDR3 has 16 residues. Germline CDR1 and CDR2: SGHDT and YYEEEE. Here the CDR3 reads CASSLARGRAGDTQYF. For the CDR3, the DNA is TGTGCCAGCAGCTTAGCCCGGGGGAGGGCCGGAGATACGCAGTATTTT. Full variable domain (rest looked up from reference TRBV5-6 and TRBJ2-3): DAGVTQSPTHLIKTRGQQVTLRCSPKSGHDTVSWYQQALGQGPQFIFQYYEEEERQRGNFPDRFSGHQFPNYSSELNVNALLLGDSALYLCASSLARGRAGDTQYFGPGTRLTVL.

The chain combines TRBV18 with TRBJ2-5, with D perhaps TRBD2 (6 bases). Germline V lookup: CDR1 KGHSH, CDR2 LQKENI. The length of the CDR3 is 14 residues. V was cut by 0 bases and J by 4 bases, with 9 bases left in between. The CDR3 reads CASSPPTGVETQYF. The CDR3 coding sequence is TGTGCCAGCTCACCACCGACGGGGGTAGAGACCCAGTACTTC.

The rearrangement links TRBV5-1 to TRBJ2-1, with 9 bases matching TRBD2. The CDR3 is made up of 15 amino acids. The V gene's germline CDR1 is SGHRS and CDR2 YFSETQ. V was clipped by 0 bases and J by 4 bases; unmatched bases: 2. In nucleotides, the CDR3 is TGCGCCAGCAGCTTGGGACTAGCGGAGTACAATGAGCAGTTCTTC. Protein: CASSLGLAEYNEQFF. Looking up the rest from reference TRBV5-1 and TRBJ2-1 gives the full variable domain: KAGVTQTPRYLIKTRGQQVTLSCSPISGHRSVSWYQQTPGQGLQFLFEYFSETQRNKGNFPGRFSGRQFSNSRSEMNVSTLELGDSALYLCASSLGLAEYNEQFFGPGTRLTVL.

The chain couples TRBV19 to TRBJ1-2, with 10 bases identical to TRBD1. Trimming cost V 1 base and J 3 bases; bases outside gene matches: 5. Germline CDR1 is LNHDA and CDR2 is SQIVND (reference sequence). This CDR3 region has 16 residues. The CDR3 is CASSIATGTGDYGYTF. DNA of the CDR3: TGTGCCAGTAGTATAGCCACCGGGACAGGGGACTATGGCTACACCTTC.

V gene TRBV29-1 combines with J gene TRBJ2-7; TRBD2 might be the D (7 bases). Trimming cost V 4 bases and J 6 bases, with 13 bases left between them. The CDR3 consists of 12 residues. Per germline, CDR1 SQVTM and CDR2 ANQGSEA. DNA of the CDR3: TGCAGCGTTGGGGGGGGCGAGCGCGAGCAGTACTTC. It is translated as CSVGGGEREQYF.

The chain couples TRBV27 to TRBJ1-1, with 7 bases identical to TRBD1. V lost 5 bases to trimming and J lost 5 bases; unmatched junction nucleotides: 14. The CDR3 length is 16 residues. Germline-derived CDR1 and CDR2 are MNHEY and SMNVEV (reference sequence). The CDR3 nucleotides are TGTGCCAGCAGTACTTTCCGACAGGGAGTGGGAACTGAAGCTTTCTTT. It encodes CASSTFRQGVGTEAFF.

The V gene is TRBV6-6, the J gene TRBJ2-5, with 7 bases lining up with TRBD2. CDR3 size: 14 residues. Germline CDR1 MNHNY, CDR2 SVGAGI (reference sequence). Losses at the gene ends were 6 bases for V and 7 bases for J; bases not matched to a gene: 11. Here the CDR3 reads CASRGGLVDGTQYF. DNA for the CDR3: TGTGCCAGCAGGGGAGGACTAGTCGATGGGACCCAGTACTTC.